A selection of T cell receptor beta chains follows, all from one sample in a study of siplizumab effects on memory and regulatory T cells. Produced via immunoSEQ multiplex PCR; TCRdb's table is partial and in-frame only. In the table there are tens of thousands of clones, 80% to 90% of which are singletons. Sequencing was carried out using Tregs sorted from blood. The receptors derive from a human donor in good health. The CDR3 runs from the conserved cysteine through the conserved F or W. D genes are given only for firm matches. For some rows the clone size is stated as once, few or many, or as a class when expanded; others skip it.

DNA	CDR3	J	D	size	V
TGTGCCACCAGCACTACAGGGGGCTCCTACGAGCAGTACTTC	CATSTTGGSYEQYF	TRBJ2-7	TRBD1	-	TRBV15
TGTGCCAGCAGCTCCCACCCCAATCAGCCCCAGCATTTT	CASSSHPNQPQHF	TRBJ1-5	-	-	TRBV7-2
TGCGCCAGCAGTGATTCGCTAGGCGGGAGCAGAGCCTACGAGCAGTACTTC	CASSDSLGGSRAYEQYF	TRBJ2-7	TRBD2	-	TRBV10-1
TGTGCCTGGAGACGCGACAGCACCTACGAGCAGTACTTC	CAWRRDSTYEQYF	TRBJ2-7	-	-	TRBV30
TGTGCCAGCAGCGTAGGGGGGGTCGGCTCCTACGAGCAGTACTTC	CASSVGGVGSYEQYF	TRBJ2-7	-	-	TRBV9
TGTGCCAGCAGCTTAGTAGTTTCGTACAACTCCTACAATGAGCAGTTCTTC	CASSLVVSYNSYNEQFF	TRBJ2-1	-	-	TRBV7-9
TGTGCCAGCAGCTTAGAGGACAGTAAGAGGGCTGAAGCTTTCTTT	CASSLEDSKRAEAFF	TRBJ1-1	-	-	TRBV7-9
TGTGCCATCAGTGACTCCAAAGGAGGGGAGCTGTTTTTT	CAISDSKGGELFF	TRBJ2-2	-	once	TRBV10-3
TGTGCCAGCAGCCAAGCTGTTCCTAGCGGCGGAGATACGCAGTATTTT	CASSQAVPSGGDTQYF	TRBJ2-3	TRBD2	-	TRBV4-2
TGTGCCAGCAGTGAAGGGGCGTTTGTAGTCGTAGACGCTGAAGCTTTCTTT	CASSEGAFVVVDAEAFF	TRBJ1-1	-	-	TRBV6-1
TGTGCCAGCAGGATACAGGCTGGCTACACCTTC	CASRIQAGYTF	TRBJ1-2	-	-	TRBV6-1
TGCGCCAGCAGCCAAGTCGAACCTAGCTCTGGAGACACCATATATTTT	CASSQVEPSSGDTIYF	TRBJ1-3	-	once	TRBV4-3
TGTGCCAGCAGTTACTCGAACAGCAATCAGCCCCAGCATTTT	CASSYSNSNQPQHF	TRBJ1-5	-	-	TRBV6-6
TGTGCCAGCGGGCCGGGGACTAGCGGACTAGAAGAGACCCAGTACTTC	CASGPGTSGLEETQYF	TRBJ2-5	TRBD2	-	TRBV25-1
TGTGCCAGCAGTTACTTTCCAGGGAATGGCTACACCTTC	CASSYFPGNGYTF	TRBJ1-2	-	-	TRBV6-6
TGTGCCTGGAGTGTACTAGCGTACAATGAGCAGTTCTTC	CAWSVLAYNEQFF	TRBJ2-1	TRBD2	-	TRBV30
TGTGCCAGCTCGGTTTACCCTGGAAACACCATATATTTT	CASSVYPGNTIYF	TRBJ1-3	-	-	TRBV9
TGTGCCAGCAGCTTAGCGAAGGGCTTCCAAGAGACCCAGTACTTC	CASSLAKGFQETQYF	TRBJ2-5	-	-	TRBV7-9
TGTGCCAGCAGCCTCGACCAGCTAGGGATTCGCACAGATACGCAGTATTTT	CASSLDQLGIRTDTQYF	TRBJ2-3	-	-	TRBV7-2
TGCAGTTCAGAACGGGGCCGTGAGCAGTTCTTC	CSSERGREQFF	TRBJ2-1	-	once	TRBV29-1
TGCGCCAGCAGACGACGCCCTGACACAAATGAAAAACTGTTTTTT	CASRRRPDTNEKLFF	TRBJ1-4	-	-	TRBV5-1
TGTGCCAGCCAGGACAGCCCTAGCACAGATACGCAGTATTTT	CASQDSPSTDTQYF	TRBJ2-3	-	-	TRBV2
TGTGCCAGTAGTATGGGACTAGGGGGTCAAGAGACCCAGTACTTC	CASSMGLGGQETQYF	TRBJ2-5	TRBD2	-	TRBV19
TGTGCCAGCAGAGGGGCAGGGGGCCGATCCAGAGAAAAACTGTTTTTT	CASRGAGGRSREKLFF	TRBJ1-4	TRBD1	-	TRBV2
TGTGCCAGCTCTTCGGACGGGTCCGAGCAGTACTTC	CASSSDGSEQYF	TRBJ2-7	-	-	TRBV18
TGTGCCAGCAAACCGGACAGGGTTGGATCTAACGGGGAGCTGTTTTTT	CASKPDRVGSNGELFF	TRBJ2-2	TRBD1	-	TRBV2
TGTGCCAGCAGCTTGGGTGGGACACTTAGCACAGATACGCAGTATTTT	CASSLGGTLSTDTQYF	TRBJ2-3	-	-	TRBV7-9
TGTGCCAGCAGTTTTGCGGGAGCAAACAATGAGCAGTTCTTC	CASSFAGANNEQFF	TRBJ2-1	TRBD2	-	TRBV28
TGCAGCGCGTCGGGGGGACAGGGACTCTATGGCTACACCTTC	CSASGGQGLYGYTF	TRBJ1-2	TRBD1	-	TRBV29-1
TGTGCCAGCAGTGGGGAGCGAGCGAACACTGAAGCTTTCTTT	CASSGERANTEAFF	TRBJ1-1	-	once	TRBV6-5
TGTGCCAGTACTTCCTCGGGGGTTGGAGGCTACACCTTC	CASTSSGVGGYTF	TRBJ1-2	-	-	TRBV19
TGTGCCAGCAGGTCAGTGTCGAAGCAAAATCAGCCCCAGCATTTT	CASRSVSKQNQPQHF	TRBJ1-5	-	medium-sized	TRBV27
TGTGCCAGTAGTAGAGGGACAGCGACATATAGCAATCAGCCCCAGCATTTT	CASSRGTATYSNQPQHF	TRBJ1-5	TRBD1	-	TRBV19
TGTGCCACCAGCAGGGGGGGGACTAGCCTCCGGGATGAGCAGTTCTTC	CATSRGGTSLRDEQFF	TRBJ2-1	TRBD2	-	TRBV15
TGTGCCAGCAGCCCTATTGGGGGAGTTGGGGAGACCCAGTACTTC	CASSPIGGVGETQYF	TRBJ2-5	-	-	TRBV7-9
TGCGCCAGCAGCAAGGGACAGACCGGGGAGCTGTTTTTT	CASSKGQTGELFF	TRBJ2-2	TRBD1	-	TRBV5-1
TGCGCCAGCAGTGAGGGCAAAGAGGCTAGCGGAAAAGAGACCCAGTACTTC	CASSEGKEASGKETQYF	TRBJ2-5	TRBD2	-	TRBV10-1
TGCGCCAGCAGCTTTCGAGCCACAGATACGCAGTATTTT	CASSFRATDTQYF	TRBJ2-3	-	-	TRBV5-1
TGCAGCGCGGGGGACAGGGGAGGTGTCCAAGAGACCCAGTACTTC	CSAGDRGGVQETQYF	TRBJ2-5	TRBD1	-	TRBV29-1
TGTGCCAGCAGCTTAGGACAGTTCTCCTACGAGCAGTACTTC	CASSLGQFSYEQYF	TRBJ2-7	-	-	TRBV11-1
TGTGCCAGCAGGAAAGTCACGACAGCCTACAATGAGCAGTTCTTC	CASRKVTTAYNEQFF	TRBJ2-1	-	-	TRBV28
TGTGCCAGCACTCTATTATGGGGGATTGAGGGCTACACCTTC	CASTLLWGIEGYTF	TRBJ1-2	-	-	TRBV6-1
TGTGCCAGCAGCGTAGCTAACCGACGATATGGCTACACCTTC	CASSVANRRYGYTF	TRBJ1-2	-	-	TRBV9
TGTGCCAGCAGCGACTCCTCACAGGGGGGAAACTATGGCTACACCTTC	CASSDSSQGGNYGYTF	TRBJ1-2	TRBD1	-	TRBV9
TGTGCCAGCAGTGAATGGCGGACAGTCCAAGAGACCCAGTACTTC	CASSEWRTVQETQYF	TRBJ2-5	-	-	TRBV2
TGTGCCAGTAGTATACAGGGATCGGGCAATCAGCCCCAGCATTTT	CASSIQGSGNQPQHF	TRBJ1-5	-	-	TRBV19
TGTGCCAGTAGACTCCGACGGATGAACACTGAAGCTTTCTTT	CASRLRRMNTEAFF	TRBJ1-1	-	-	TRBV19
TGTGCCAGCAGCGCAACGGGACGACCCACGACCGGGGAGCTGTTTTTT	CASSATGRPTTGELFF	TRBJ2-2	-	-	TRBV7-8
TGTGCCAGCTCACCCCCCCGGTTGGGCGAAAAACTGTTTTTT	CASSPPRLGEKLFF	TRBJ1-4	-	-	TRBV18
TGTGCCAGCAGCCGGACAGGGGCTAGCCACGAGCAGTACTTC	CASSRTGASHEQYF	TRBJ2-7	TRBD1	-	TRBV7-9
TGCGCCAGCAACCCTGGAGGTTCGTACGAGCAGTACTTC	CASNPGGSYEQYF	TRBJ2-7	-	-	TRBV5-1
TGTGCCAGCTCACCATGGAGGGATGGGGCCAACGTCCTGACTTTC	CASSPWRDGANVLTF	TRBJ2-6	-	few	TRBV18
TGCGCCAGCAGCTACGACAGGGCTGGAAACACCATATATTTT	CASSYDRAGNTIYF	TRBJ1-3	TRBD1	-	TRBV5-1
TGTGCCAGCAGTTTTATAGGTCTCAGCTATGGCTACACCTTC	CASSFIGLSYGYTF	TRBJ1-2	-	-	TRBV28